This record looks at one TCR beta chain sequence and its context. No antigen is known for it. This record belongs to a study of T cells in localized non-small cell lung cancer. Notes on the study in general: Adjacent lung tissue had a median roughly 62 of the top 100 clones found in the tumor. Uninvolved adjacent lung showed the highest T cell clonality, exceeding tumor. Sequencing was limited to one tumor region, leaving the possibility of heterogeneity open. Longer overall survival associated with higher blood T cell density; shorter survival with higher adjacent-lung clonality.

Sequencing was performed with immunoSEQ multiplex PCR; in TCRdb, only in-frame clones are kept and a portion is missing. Of some 55,000 clones listed, around 81% are singletons. The origin of this receptor is a female donor older than 55 with stage II squamous cell lung carcinoma. The specimen was peripheral blood, collected before any cancer treatment.

In nucleotides, the CDR3 is TGTGCCAGCAGCTTTGCCCCCGGTTCCGCTGGAAACACCATATATTTT. Its protein is CASSFAPGSAGNTIYF. The V gene is TRBV5-4, the J gene TRBJ1-3; D remains unclear. V lost 2 bases and J lost 2, with 14 bases in between. This CDR3 spans 16 amino acids. The germline gives CDR1 SGHNT, CDR2 YYREEE (reference sequence).